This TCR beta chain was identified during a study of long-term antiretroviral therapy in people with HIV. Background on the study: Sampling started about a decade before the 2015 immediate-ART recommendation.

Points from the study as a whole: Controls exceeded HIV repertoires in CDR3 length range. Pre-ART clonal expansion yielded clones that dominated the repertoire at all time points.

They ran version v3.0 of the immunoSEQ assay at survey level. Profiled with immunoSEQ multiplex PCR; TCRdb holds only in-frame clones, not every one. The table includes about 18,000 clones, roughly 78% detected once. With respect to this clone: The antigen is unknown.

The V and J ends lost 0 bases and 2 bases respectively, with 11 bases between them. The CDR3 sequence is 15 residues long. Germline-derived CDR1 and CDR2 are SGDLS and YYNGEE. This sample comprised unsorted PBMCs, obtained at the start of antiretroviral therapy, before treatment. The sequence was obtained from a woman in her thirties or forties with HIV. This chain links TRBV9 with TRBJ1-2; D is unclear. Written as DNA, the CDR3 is TGTGCCAGCAGCGTAGAGCCCGGTCGGAACTATGGCTACACCTTC. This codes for CASSVEPGRNYGYTF.